This T cell receptor beta chain appears in the sequencing data of a study of blood T cell repertoires in COVID-19. As handled by the study authors: Quantification of nucleated cells was approximated via reference gene primer amplification. Clones were sequenced by immunoSEQ multiplex PCR, and TCRdb holds only the in-frame ones, with some missing. V, J and clone size reflect that table, while D and trimming were determined from the DNA. The sample holds 180,000 or so clones; around 82% are singletons and the top ten take 6.5% to 9.5%. Germline CDR1 is LNHDA and CDR2 is SQIVND (reference sequence). The CDR3 is made up of 16 amino acids. Trimming cost V 5 bases and J 0 bases, with 16 bases left between them. Participants were aged 18 to 89 years, lived in about two dozen US areas, and enrolled virtually. Cohorts were based on clinical histories the participants reported.

This chain connects TRBV19 to TRBJ1-2, with D possibly TRBD1 on 5 matching bases. The receptor's source is a middle-aged man who had recovered from COVID-19. The sequencing sample was made of PBMCs or T cells enriched from blood (not recorded which). The CDR3 region has the DNA TGTGCCAGTAGTCCTCAGTGGGGCTCAGCTAACTATGGCTACACCTTC. It translates to CASSPQWGSANYGYTF.